Listed here is a single T cell receptor (beta chain). Antigen specificity is unknown. The entry originates in a study of radiotherapy plus CTLA-4 blockade in lung cancer. Study background: Overall, 18% of patients showed an objective response, while 31% attained disease control.

Germline CDR1 reads MDHEN; CDR2 reads SYDVKM. The V segment lost 8 bases and the J segment 5 bases; nucleotides outside the gene matches: 6. The CDR3 loop spans 13 amino acids. General study points: Early clone dynamics of blood T cells, plus interferon-beta, reportedly predicted response best.

Here immunoSEQ multiplex PCR was the method, and the copy in TCRdb shows in-frame clones only, minus some. Here the sample spans 70,000 to 100,000 clones, approximately 86% being singletons. The chain joins TRBV28 to TRBJ2-5; 9 bases are a match to TRBD1. The sample consisted of peripheral blood, taken from a patient treated with radiotherapy plus ipilimumab. The receptor was derived from a human donor with non-small cell lung cancer who had a partial response to radiotherapy plus ipilimumab. The CDR3 bases are TGTGCCAGCGGGGACGGGACAGGGGAGACCCAGTACTTC. Its translation: CASGDGTGETQYF.